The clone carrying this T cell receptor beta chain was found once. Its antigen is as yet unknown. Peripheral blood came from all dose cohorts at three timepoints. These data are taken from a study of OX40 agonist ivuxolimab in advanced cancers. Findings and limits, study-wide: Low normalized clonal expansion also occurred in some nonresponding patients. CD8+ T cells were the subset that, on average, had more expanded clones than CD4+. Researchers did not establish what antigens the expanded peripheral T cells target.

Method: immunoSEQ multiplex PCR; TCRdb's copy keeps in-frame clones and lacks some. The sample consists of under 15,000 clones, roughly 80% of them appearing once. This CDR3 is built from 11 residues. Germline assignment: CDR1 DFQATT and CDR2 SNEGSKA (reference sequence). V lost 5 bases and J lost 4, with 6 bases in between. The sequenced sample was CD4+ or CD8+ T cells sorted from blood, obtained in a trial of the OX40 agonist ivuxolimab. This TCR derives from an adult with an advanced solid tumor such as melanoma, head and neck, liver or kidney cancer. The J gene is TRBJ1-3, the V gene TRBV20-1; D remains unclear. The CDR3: CSAYLGNTIYF. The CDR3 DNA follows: TGCAGTGCTTACCTGGGAAACACCATATATTTT.